This T cell receptor beta chain was documented in a study of identical twins. The CDR3 runs 11 residues. V was pared by 7 bases and J by 8 bases, with 9 bases between. The V gene's germline CDR1 is MDHEN and CDR2 SYDVKM. All donors were healthy, and all were Caucasian. TCRdb redid the calling of the 5' RACE reads with MiXCR, one entry per CDR3 protein. This sample has roughly 700,000 distinct CDR3 sequences, with over 8.5% found just once. The same sample was also studied in work on yellow fever vaccine responses in identical twins.

V is TRBV28 and J is TRBJ2-1; no reliable D call. The material sequenced was PBMCs. The origin of this receptor is a woman in her late teens or twenties in good health. The CDR3 here is CASILEDEQFF. CDR3 sequence (DNA): TGTGCCAGCATCCTTGAGGATGAGCAGTTCTTC.